These 8 T cell receptor beta chains originate from one sample sequenced in a study of T cell changes during pregnancy in multiple sclerosis. Using immunoSEQ multiplex PCR, the repertoire was profiled, and TCRdb retains in-frame clones only, with some absent. The sample records roughly 53,000 clones, roughly 93% being singletons. Material: CD4+ T cells from peripheral blood mononuclear cells, obtained in the second trimester of pregnancy. The source of these receptors is a female donor in good health, enrolled as a control in a pregnancy study.

V and J are TRBV6-6 and TRBJ1-1; 7 bases fit TRBD1. The CDR3 sequence is 15 residues long. Germline trimming cut 2 bases from V and 1 base from J; bases unmatched to any gene: 4. CDR1 is MNHNY and CDR2 is SVGAGI in the germline V gene (reference sequence). The CDR3 nucleotides read TGTGCCAGCAGTTACCGCAGGGGGAAGAACACTGAAGCTTTCTTT. Its protein product is CASSYRRGKNTEAFF.

The chain has TRBV9 and TRBJ2-5, with TRBD2 matching 9 bases. The CDR3 length is 14 residues. CDR1 SGDLS and CDR2 YYNGEE come from the germline V gene. Trimming cost V 4 bases and J 2 bases; bases outside gene matches: 3. This chain's CDR3 is CASSRTSDQETQYF. CDR3 DNA: TGTGCCAGCAGCCGGACTAGCGATCAAGAGACCCAGTACTTC.

This chain joins TRBV11-2 and TRBJ2-1; TRBD1 aligns across 7 bases. Germline V gene sequence: CDR1 SGHAT, CDR2 FQNNGV. V trimming: 3 bases; J trimming: 7 bases; junction bases outside the gene matches: 0. This CDR3 spans 12 amino acids. The DNA for the CDR3 is TGTGCCAGCAGCTTGGGACAGAATGAGCAGTTCTTC. Amino acids: CASSLGQNEQFF.

The chain recombines TRBV5-4 with TRBJ2-1; D not resolved. Trimming took off 1 base at V and 0 bases at J, with 8 bases between the two ends. The V gene's germline CDR1 is SGHNT and CDR2 YYREEE (reference sequence). There are 15 residues in the CDR3. CDR3 bases: TGTGCCAGCAGCTTGACAAGAAACTCCTACAATGAGCAGTTCTTC. Translation: CASSLTRNSYNEQFF.

V and J are TRBV19 and TRBJ1-2, with TRBD1 identical over 8 bases. Germline V gene lookup returns CDR1 LNHDA and CDR2 SQIVND (reference sequence). Trimming cost V 5 bases and J 5 bases; bases outside gene matches: 13. This CDR3 has 16 amino acids. CDR3 DNA sequence: TGTGCCAGTAGTGCGCGGGGGGGGCAGGGGGCTTATGGCTACACCTTC. This translates into CASSARGGQGAYGYTF.

The J gene is TRBJ1-5, the V gene TRBV5-8; 7 bases line up with TRBD1. Losses at the gene ends were 1 base for V and 1 base for J; bases not matched to a gene: 11. The CDR3 runs 18 residues. Per the germline V gene, CDR1 is SGHTS and CDR2 is YDEGEE. The CDR3 region is CASSLPPHGTASNQPQHF. The CDR3 bases are TGTGCCAGCAGCTTGCCTCCCCACGGGACAGCAAGCAATCAGCCCCAGCATTTT.

The genes are TRBV18 and TRBJ1-1; D is uncertain. CDR3 length: 17 amino acids. V lost 4 bases, J lost 2 bases, and 20 bases lay in between. CDR1 is KGHSH and CDR2 is LQKENI in the germline V gene. The CDR3 nucleotides read TGTGCCAGCTCACTAACCTTGGTCGGAGGGAGTAACACTGAAGCTTTCTTT. Encoded protein: CASSLTLVGGSNTEAFF.

The chain joins TRBV5-1 to TRBJ2-2; D unresolved. Trimming removed 0 bases from V and 2 bases from J, with 11 bases in between. In germline, CDR1 is SGHRS, CDR2 YFSETQ. This CDR3 has 16 residues. The DNA of the CDR3 is TGCGCCAGCAGCTTGGCTGGGCCAGAAAACACCGGGGAGCTGTTTTTT. Translation: CASSLAGPENTGELFF.